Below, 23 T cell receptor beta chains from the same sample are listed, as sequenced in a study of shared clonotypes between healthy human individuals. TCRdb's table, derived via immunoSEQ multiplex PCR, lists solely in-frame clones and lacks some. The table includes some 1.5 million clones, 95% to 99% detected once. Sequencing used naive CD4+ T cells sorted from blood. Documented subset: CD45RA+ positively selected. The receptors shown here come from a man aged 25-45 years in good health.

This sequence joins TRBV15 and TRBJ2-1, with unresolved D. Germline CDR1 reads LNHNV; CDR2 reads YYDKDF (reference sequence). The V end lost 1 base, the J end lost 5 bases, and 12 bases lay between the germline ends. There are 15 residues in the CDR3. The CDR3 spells CATSRVGPWDNEQFF. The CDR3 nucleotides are TGTGCCACCAGCAGAGTTGGGCCGTGGGACAATGAGCAGTTCTTC.

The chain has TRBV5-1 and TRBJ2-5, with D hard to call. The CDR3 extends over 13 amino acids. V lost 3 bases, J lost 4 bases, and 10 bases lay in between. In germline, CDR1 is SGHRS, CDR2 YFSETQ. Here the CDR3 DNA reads TGCGCCAGCAGCTCGGACGTCCTAGAGACCCAGTACTTC. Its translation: CASSSDVLETQYF.

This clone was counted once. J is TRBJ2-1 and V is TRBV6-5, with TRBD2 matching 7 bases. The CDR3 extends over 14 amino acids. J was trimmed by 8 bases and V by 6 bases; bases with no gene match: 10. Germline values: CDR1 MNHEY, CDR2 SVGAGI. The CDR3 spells CASRTGGRPYEQFF. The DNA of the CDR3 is TGTGCCAGCAGAACCGGGGGGAGGCCCTATGAGCAGTTCTTC.

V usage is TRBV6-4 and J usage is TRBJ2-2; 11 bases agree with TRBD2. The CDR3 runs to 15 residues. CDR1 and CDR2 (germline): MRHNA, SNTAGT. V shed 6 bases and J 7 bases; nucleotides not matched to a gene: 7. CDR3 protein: CASRKLAGEVGELFF. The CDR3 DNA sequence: TGTGCCAGCAGAAAACTAGCGGGAGAAGTCGGGGAGCTGTTTTTT.

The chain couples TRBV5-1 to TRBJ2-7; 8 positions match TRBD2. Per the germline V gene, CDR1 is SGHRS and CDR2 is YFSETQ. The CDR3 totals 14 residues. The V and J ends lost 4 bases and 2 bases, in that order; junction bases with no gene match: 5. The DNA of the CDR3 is TGCGCCAGCAGCCCGGGGGGGACCACCTACGAGCAGTACTTC. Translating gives CASSPGGTTYEQYF.

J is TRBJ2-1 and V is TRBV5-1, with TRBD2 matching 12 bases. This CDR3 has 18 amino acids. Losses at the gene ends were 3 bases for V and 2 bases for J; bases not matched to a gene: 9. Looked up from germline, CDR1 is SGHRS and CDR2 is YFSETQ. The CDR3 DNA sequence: TGCGCCAGCAGCTCCCGGACTAGCGGGATCGGGGCCTACAATGAGCAGTTCTTC. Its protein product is CASSSRTSGIGAYNEQFF.

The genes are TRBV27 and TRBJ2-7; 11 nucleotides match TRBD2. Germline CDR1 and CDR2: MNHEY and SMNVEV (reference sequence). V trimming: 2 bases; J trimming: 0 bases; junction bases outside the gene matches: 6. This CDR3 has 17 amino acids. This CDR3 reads CASSLPRLAGNSYEQYF. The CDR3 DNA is TGTGCCAGCAGTTTACCCCGACTAGCGGGAAACTCCTACGAGCAGTACTTC.

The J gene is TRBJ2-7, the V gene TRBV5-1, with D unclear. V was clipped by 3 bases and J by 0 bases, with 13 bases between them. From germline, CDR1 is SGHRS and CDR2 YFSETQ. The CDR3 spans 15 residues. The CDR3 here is CASSSNVQSSYEQYF. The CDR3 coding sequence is TGCGCCAGCAGCTCAAATGTCCAGAGCTCCTACGAGCAGTACTTC.

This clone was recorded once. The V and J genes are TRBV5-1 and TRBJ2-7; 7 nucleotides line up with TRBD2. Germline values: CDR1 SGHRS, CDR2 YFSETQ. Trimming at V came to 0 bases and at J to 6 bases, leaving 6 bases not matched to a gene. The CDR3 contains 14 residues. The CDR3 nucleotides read TGCGCCAGCAGCTTGGTTAGCGGGCCGGGCGAGCAGTACTTC. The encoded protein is CASSLVSGPGEQYF.

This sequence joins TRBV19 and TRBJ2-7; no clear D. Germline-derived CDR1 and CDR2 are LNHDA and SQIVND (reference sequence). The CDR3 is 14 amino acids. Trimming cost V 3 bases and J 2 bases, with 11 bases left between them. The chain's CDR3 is CASSIPGFPYEQYF. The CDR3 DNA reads TGTGCCAGTAGTATCCCCGGGTTCCCCTACGAGCAGTACTTC.

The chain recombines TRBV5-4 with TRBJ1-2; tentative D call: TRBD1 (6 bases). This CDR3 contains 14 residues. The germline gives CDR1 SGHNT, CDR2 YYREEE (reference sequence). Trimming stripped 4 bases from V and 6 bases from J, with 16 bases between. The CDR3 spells CASSPEGGRDGYTF. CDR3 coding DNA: TGTGCCAGCAGCCCGGAAGGGGGGAGGGATGGCTACACCTTC. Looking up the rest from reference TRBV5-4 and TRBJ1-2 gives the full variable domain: ETGVTQSPTHLIKTRGQQVTLRCSSQSGHNTVSWYQQALGQGPQFIFQYYREEENGRGNFPPRFSGLQFPNYSSELNVNALELDDSALYLCASSPEGGRDGYTFGSGTRLTVV.

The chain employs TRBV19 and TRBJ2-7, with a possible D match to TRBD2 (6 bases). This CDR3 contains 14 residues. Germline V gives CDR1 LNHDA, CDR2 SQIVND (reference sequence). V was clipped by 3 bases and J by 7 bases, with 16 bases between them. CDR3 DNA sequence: TGTGCCAGTAGTATGCGGGGTAGGCTGGGTGAGCAGTACTTC. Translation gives CASSMRGRLGEQYF.

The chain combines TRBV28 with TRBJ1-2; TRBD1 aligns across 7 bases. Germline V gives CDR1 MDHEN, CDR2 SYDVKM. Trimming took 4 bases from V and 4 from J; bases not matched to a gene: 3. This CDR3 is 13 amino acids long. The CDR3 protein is CASSYRGIYGYTF. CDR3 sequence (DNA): TGTGCCAGCAGTTACAGGGGTATCTATGGCTACACCTTC.

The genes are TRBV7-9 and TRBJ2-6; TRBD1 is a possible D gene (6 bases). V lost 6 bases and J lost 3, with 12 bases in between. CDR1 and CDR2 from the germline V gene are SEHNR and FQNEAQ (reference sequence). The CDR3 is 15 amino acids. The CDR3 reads CASREQGYGANVLTF. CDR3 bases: TGTGCCAGCAGGGAACAGGGTTATGGGGCCAACGTCCTGACTTTC.

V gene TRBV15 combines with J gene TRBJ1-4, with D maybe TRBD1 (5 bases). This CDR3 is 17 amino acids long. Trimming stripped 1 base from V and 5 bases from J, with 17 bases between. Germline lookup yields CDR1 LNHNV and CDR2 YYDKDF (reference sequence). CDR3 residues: CATSRANPAGSNEKLFF. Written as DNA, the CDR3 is TGTGCCACCAGCAGAGCCAACCCGGCAGGGTCAAATGAAAAACTGTTTTTT. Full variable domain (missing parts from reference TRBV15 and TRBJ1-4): DAMVIQNPRYQVTQFGKPVTLSCSQTLNHNVMYWYQQKSSQAPKLLFHYYDKDFNNEADTPDNFQSRRPNTSFCFLDIRSPGLGDTAMYLCATSRANPAGSNEKLFFGSGTQLSVL.

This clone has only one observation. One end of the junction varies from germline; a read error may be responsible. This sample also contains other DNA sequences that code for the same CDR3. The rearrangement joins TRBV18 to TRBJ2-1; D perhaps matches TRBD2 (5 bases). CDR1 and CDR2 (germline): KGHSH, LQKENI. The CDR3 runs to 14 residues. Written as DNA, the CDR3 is TGCGCCAGCTCACCTACAGCGGACTACAATGAGCAGTTCTTC. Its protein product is CASSPTADYNEQFF.

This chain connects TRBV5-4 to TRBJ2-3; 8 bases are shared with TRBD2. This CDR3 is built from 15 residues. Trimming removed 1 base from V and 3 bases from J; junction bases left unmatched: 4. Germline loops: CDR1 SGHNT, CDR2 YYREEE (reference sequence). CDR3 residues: CASSLTGGGTDTQYF. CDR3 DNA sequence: TGTGCCAGCAGCTTGACAGGCGGGGGGACAGATACGCAGTATTTT.

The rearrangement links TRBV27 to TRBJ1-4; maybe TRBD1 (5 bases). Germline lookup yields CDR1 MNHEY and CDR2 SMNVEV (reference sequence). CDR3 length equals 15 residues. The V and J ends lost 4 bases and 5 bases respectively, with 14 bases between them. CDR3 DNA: TGTGCCAGCAGTTCTTTCGGGACGGGGAATGAAAAACTGTTTTTT. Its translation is CASSSFGTGNEKLFF.

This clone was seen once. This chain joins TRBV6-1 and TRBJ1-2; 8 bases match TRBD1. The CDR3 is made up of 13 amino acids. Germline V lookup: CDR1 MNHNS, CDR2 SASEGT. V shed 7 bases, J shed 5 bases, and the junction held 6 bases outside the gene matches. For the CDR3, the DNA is TGTGCCAGCACCCTAAGACAGGGGTATGGCTACACCTTC. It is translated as CASTLRQGYGYTF.

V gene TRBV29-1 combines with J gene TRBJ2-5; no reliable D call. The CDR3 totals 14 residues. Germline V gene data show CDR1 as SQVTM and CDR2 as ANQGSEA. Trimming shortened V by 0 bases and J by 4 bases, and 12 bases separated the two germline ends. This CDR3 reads CSVEDLGVGETQYF. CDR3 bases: TGCAGCGTTGAAGATCTTGGGGTTGGAGAGACCCAGTACTTC.

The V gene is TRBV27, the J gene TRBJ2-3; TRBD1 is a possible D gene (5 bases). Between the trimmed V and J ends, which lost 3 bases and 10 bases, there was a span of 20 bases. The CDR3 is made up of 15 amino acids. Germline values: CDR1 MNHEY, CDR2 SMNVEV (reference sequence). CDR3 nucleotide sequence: TGTGCCAGCAGTTTCCCTGCCGGACATACCCCCGCGCAGTATTTT. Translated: CASSFPAGHTPAQYF.

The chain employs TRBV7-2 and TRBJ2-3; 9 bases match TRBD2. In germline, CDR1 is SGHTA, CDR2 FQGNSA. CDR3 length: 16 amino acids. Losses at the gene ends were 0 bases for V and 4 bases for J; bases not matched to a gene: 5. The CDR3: CASSLAGTSTADTQYF. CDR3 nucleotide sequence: TGTGCCAGCAGCTTAGCAGGGACTAGCACAGCAGATACGCAGTATTTT.

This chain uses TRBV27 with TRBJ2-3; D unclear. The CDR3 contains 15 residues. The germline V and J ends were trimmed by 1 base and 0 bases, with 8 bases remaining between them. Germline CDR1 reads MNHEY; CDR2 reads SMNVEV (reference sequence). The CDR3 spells CASSLFRGSTDTQYF. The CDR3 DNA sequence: TGTGCCAGCAGTTTATTCAGAGGTAGCACAGATACGCAGTATTTT.